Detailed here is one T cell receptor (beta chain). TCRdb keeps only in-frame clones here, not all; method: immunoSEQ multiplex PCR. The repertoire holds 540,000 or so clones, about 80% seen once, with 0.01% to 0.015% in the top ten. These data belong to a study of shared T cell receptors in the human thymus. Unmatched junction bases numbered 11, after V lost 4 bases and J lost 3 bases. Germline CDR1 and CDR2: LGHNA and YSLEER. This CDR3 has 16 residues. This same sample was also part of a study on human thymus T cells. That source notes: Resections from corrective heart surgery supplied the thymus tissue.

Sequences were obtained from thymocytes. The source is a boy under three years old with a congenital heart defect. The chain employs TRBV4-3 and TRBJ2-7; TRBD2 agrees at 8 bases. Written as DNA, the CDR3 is TGCGCCAGCAGCCCCCTGCTATCCAGCGGGAGCTACGAGCAGTACTTC. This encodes CASSPLLSSGSYEQYF.